A single sample is the source of the 10 T cell receptor beta chains below, sequenced in a study of human T cells and chemical hapten exposure. TCRdb itself ran the RACE reads through MiXCR, one entry per CDR3 protein. The sample lists approximately 110,000 distinct CDR3 sequences; under 40% were seen once. The time point was: patch test 3, about 24 weeks after DPC sensitization. Treatment in this sample: therapeutic diphenylcyclopropenone sensitization with weekly scalp DPC. Sequences were derived from whole blood, sampled in connection with sensitization to the hapten diphenylcyclopropenone (DPC). Every receptor here comes from a middle-aged man with alopecia areata. Some clones in this sample may be carry-over from other donors' samples.

The V call is TRBV4-1, the J call TRBJ2-1, with D perhaps TRBD2 (6 bases). The CDR3 length is 16 residues. Trimming shortened V by 0 bases and J by 7 bases, and 16 bases separated the two germline ends. Per germline, CDR1 MGHRA and CDR2 YSYEKL. CDR3 nucleotide sequence: TGCGCCAGCAGCCAAGAGATAACGGGAGCTTGGAATGAGCAGTTCTTC. It encodes CASSQEITGAWNEQFF.

The chain employs TRBV6-2 or TRBV6-3 and TRBJ2-3, with D uncertain. CDR3 length equals 12 residues. Trimming cost V 6 bases and J 4 bases, with 8 bases left between them. Per the germline V gene, CDR1 is MNHEY and CDR2 is SVGEGT. The CDR3 region is CASSPEPDTQYF. The DNA of the CDR3 is TGTGCCAGCAGCCCAGAACCAGATACGCAGTATTTT.

This clonotype was counted a few times. The V and J genes are TRBV7-9 and TRBJ2-3, with D unclear. The CDR3 is 13 residues long. Trimming removed 11 bases from V and 4 bases from J, with 16 bases in between. Germline values: CDR1 SEHNR, CDR2 FQNEAQ (reference sequence). CDR3 loop: CASSPLGADTQYF. In DNA, the CDR3 is TGTGCCTCATCACCGCTAGGTGCAGATACGCAGTATTTT.

The chain employs TRBV12-3 or TRBV12-4 and TRBJ2-7; 9 bases fit TRBD1. Trimming at V came to 3 bases and at J to 4 bases, leaving 10 bases not matched to a gene. This CDR3 spans 16 amino acids. The CDR3 here is CASSFEDRGNMYEQYV. The CDR3 DNA sequence: TGTGCCAGCAGTTTCGAGGACAGGGGAAATATGTACGAGCAGTACGTC.

Regarding this clonotype: The missing conserved phenylalanine or tryptophan at the end of this CDR3 makes a read error likely. The rearrangement joins TRBV20-1 to TRBJ2-7; D is possibly TRBD1 (6 bases). V was shortened by 2 bases and J by 5 bases, with 19 bases between the two germline ends. The CDR3 totals 15 residues. In germline, CDR1 is DFQATT, CDR2 SNEGSKA (reference sequence). As DNA, the CDR3 is TGCAGTGCTAGACCCAGCAACAGGGAGTTCCACGAGCAGTACCTC. This encodes CSARPSNREFHEQYL.

CDR3 protein: CATTKGENSNQPQHF. The CDR3 bases are TGTGCCACCACCAAGGGAGAGAATAGCAATCAGCCCCAGCATTTT. V is TRBV15 and J is TRBJ1-5; D gene uncertain. Per the germline V gene, CDR1 is LNHNV and CDR2 is YYDKDF (reference sequence). CDR3 size: 15 residues. V lost 7 bases and J 0 bases, leaving 13 bases between the germline ends.

The chain links TRBV27 to TRBJ1-5, with D hard to call. V gave up 6 bases and J gave up 3 bases, with 12 bases separating them. CDR1 and CDR2 from the germline V gene are MNHEY and SMNVEV (reference sequence). The CDR3 is made up of 14 amino acids. The CDR3 region is CASSQTSLNQPQHF. In DNA form, the CDR3 reads TGTGCCAGCAGCCAGACGAGTCTCAATCAGCCCCAGCATTTT.

The chain employs TRBV12-3 or TRBV12-4 and TRBJ1-3; no firm D call. The CDR3 is 11 residues long. Trimming pared 6 bases from V and 4 bases from J, leaving 4 bases between. The CDR3 sequence is CASRVGNTIYF. CDR3 DNA sequence: TGTGCCAGCAGGGTCGGAAACACCATATATTTT.

This clonotype showed up just a few times. The chain employs TRBV20-1 and TRBJ1-4; the match to TRBD1 covers 7 bases. CDR1 is DFQATT, CDR2 SNEGSKA, per germline (reference sequence). CDR3 length: 14 residues. The V and J ends lost 2 bases and 4 bases, in that order; junction bases with no gene match: 4. CDR3 amino acids: CSARSNRGNEKLFF. The CDR3 DNA reads TGCAGTGCTAGAAGTAACAGGGGTAATGAAAAACTGTTTTTT.

This clonotype was seen more than once but under ten times. The chain is built from TRBV6-6 and TRBJ1-3; D gene ambiguous. The CDR3 length is 15 residues. V lost 6 bases to trimming and J lost 2 bases, with 14 bases between them. Germline CDR1 and CDR2: MNHNY and SVGAGI (reference sequence). The CDR3 DNA reads TGTGCCAGCAGAGAACCTCTAGAGGCTGGAAACACCATATATTTT. Translation gives CASREPLEAGNTIYF.